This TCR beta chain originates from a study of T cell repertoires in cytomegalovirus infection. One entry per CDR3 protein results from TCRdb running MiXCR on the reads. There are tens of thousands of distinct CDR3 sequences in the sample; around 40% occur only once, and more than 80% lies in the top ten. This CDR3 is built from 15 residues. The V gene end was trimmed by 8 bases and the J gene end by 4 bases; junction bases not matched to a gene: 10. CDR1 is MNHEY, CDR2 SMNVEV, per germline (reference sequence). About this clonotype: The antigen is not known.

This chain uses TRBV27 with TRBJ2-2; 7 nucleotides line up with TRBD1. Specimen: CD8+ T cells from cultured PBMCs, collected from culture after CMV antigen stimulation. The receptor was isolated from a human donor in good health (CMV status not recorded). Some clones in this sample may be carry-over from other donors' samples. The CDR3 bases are TGTGCCAGCGGCATGATAGACAGGGCCACCGGGGAGCTGTTTTTT. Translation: CASGMIDRATGELFF.